This T cell receptor beta chain was identified during a study of OX40 agonist ivuxolimab in advanced cancers. With regard to the full study: Ivuxolimab, which targeted the costimulatory receptor OX40 (CD134), was an agonistic, fully human IgG2 monoclonal antibody. A male proportion of about 79% and a mean age of approximately 55 years, ranging from roughly 23 to 79, were recorded for the dose-escalation cohort. Among the approximately 50 dose-escalation patients, around 19 had hepatocellular carcinoma, some 15 melanoma, 9 renal cell carcinoma and 9 head and neck cancer. Peripheral TCRbeta sequencing was intended to test whether TCR sequence diversity was altered and clonal T-cell expansion was caused by ivuxolimab. The paper describes the monotherapy dose-escalation part (N of about 57 patients) of the phase I trial of ivuxolimab. Partial responses occurred in three dose-escalation patients, of whom one had hepatocellular carcinoma and two had cutaneous melanoma. Patients were allowed to have had prior anti-PD-1, anti-PD-L1 or anti-CTLA-4 therapy, and around 37% of the dose-escalation patients had previously received checkpoint inhibitors. Intravenous ivuxolimab was administered to patients every 2 weeks at six dose levels: 0.01, 0.1, 0.3, 1.5, 3 and 10 mg/kg.

To sequence the TCRbeta CDR3 region, genomic DNA was isolated from the sorted cells. The immunoSEQ Assay was used to sequence the TCRbeta CDR3 regions. What TCRdb holds here is the immuneACCESS table cut down to in-frame rearrangements. Part of the clones is not present; checked against another copy, under half of the missing clones reflect an unresolved V gene, and the others are unexplained. The sample records under 25,000 clones, around 79% of which are singletons. The ten most abundant clones make up roughly a third of the sample. Patients with a history of autoimmune disease or receiving systemic immunosuppression were excluded from the trial. Peripheral blood for TCR sequencing was drawn from every dose cohort at baseline, at cycle 4 day 1 and at cycle 7 day 1. Samples came from an open-label, multicenter, first-in-human phase I dose-escalation trial of ivuxolimab. The trial enrolled adults with locally advanced or metastatic head and neck squamous cell, hepatocellular, melanoma or renal cell carcinoma. Before TCR sequencing, CD4+ T cells and CD8+ T cells from peripheral blood were sorted into separate populations.

Based on the germline V gene, the CDR1 and CDR2 sequences are SGHTA and FQGNSA. There are 12 amino acids in the CDR3, from cysteine to phenylalanine inclusive. The CDR3 DNA has 36 bases and is translated from base 1. V is pared back by 1 base and J by 5 bases, with 6 bases lying between the germline termini. Points the paper makes about the study in general: At doses of 0.1 to 3.0 mg/kg, clonal expansion of both CD4+ and CD8+ blood T cells was observed from baseline to week 6. Low levels of normalized T-cell clonal expansion were also shown by some nonresponding patients. In partial responders in the 0.1-3.0 mg/kg groups, normalized peripheral clonal expansion was found to be among the lowest, especially among CD8+ T cells. The antigen specificity of the clonally expanded peripheral T cells was not determined. On average, CD8+ T cells showed more expanded clones than CD4+ T cells after ivuxolimab.

Details on this clone: The target of this receptor is not known. No base qualities exist here, and no much larger clone lies one base off it.

The sequence was obtained from an adult with an advanced solid tumor such as melanoma, head and neck, liver or kidney cancer. The sequence is built from TRBV7-2 and TRBJ2-7; the D gene is perhaps TRBD2, from 5 matching bases. The starting material was CD4+ or CD8+ T cells sorted from blood, obtained in a trial of the OX40 agonist ivuxolimab. The CDR3 has the sequence CASSLGGHEQYF. The nucleotides read TGTGCCAGCAGCTTAGGCGGGCACGAGCAGTACTTC.